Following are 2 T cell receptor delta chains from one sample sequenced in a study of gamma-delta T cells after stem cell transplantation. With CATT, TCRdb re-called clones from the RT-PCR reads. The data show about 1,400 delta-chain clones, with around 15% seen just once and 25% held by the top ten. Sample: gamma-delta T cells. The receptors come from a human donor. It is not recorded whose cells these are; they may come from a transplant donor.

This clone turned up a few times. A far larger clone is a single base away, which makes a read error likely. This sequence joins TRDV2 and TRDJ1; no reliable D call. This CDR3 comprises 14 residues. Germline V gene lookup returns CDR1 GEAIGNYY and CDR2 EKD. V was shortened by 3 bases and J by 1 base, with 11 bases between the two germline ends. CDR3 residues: CACDPLMGTDKLIF. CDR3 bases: TGTGCCTGTGACCCCCTTATGGGCACCGATAAACTCATCTTT.

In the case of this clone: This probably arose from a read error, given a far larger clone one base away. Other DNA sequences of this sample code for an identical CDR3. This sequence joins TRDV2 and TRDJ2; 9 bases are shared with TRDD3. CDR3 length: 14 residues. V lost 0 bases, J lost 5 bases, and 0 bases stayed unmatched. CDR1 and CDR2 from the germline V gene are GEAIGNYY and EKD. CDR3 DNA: TGTGCCTGTGACACCCTGGGGGATACAGCACAACTCTTCTTT. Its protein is CACDTLGDTAQLFF.